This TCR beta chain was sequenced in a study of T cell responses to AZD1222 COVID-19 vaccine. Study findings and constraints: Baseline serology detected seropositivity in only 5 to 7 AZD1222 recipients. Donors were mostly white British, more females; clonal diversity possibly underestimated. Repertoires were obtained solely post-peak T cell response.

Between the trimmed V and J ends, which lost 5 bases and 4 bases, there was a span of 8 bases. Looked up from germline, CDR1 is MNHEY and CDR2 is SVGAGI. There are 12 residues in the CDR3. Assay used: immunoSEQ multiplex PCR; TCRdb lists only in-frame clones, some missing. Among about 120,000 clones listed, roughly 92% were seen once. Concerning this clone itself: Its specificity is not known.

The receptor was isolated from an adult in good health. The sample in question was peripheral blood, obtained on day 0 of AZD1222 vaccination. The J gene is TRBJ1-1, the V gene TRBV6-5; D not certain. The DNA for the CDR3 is TGTGCCAGCAGTAGGGAGGGCACTGAAGCTTTCTTT. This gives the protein CASSREGTEAFF.